This passage covers 2 T cell receptor beta chains from one sample sequenced in a study of Ad26.COV2.S vaccination and SARS-CoV-2 variants. Treatment in this sample: roughly 18 received Ad26.COV2.S at low or high dose, single or two shots; roughly 5 received placebo; per-sample allocation not given. Day 63 after the first injection of vaccine or placebo was the sampling time. TCRdb keeps only in-frame clones here, not all; method: immunoSEQ multiplex PCR. Of about 420,000 clones in the sample, more than 75% were seen once. This sample comprised peripheral blood, obtained in a trial of Ad26.COV2.S vaccine versus placebo. The receptors come from a person aged 18 to 65 who received the Ad26.COV2.S COVID-19 vaccine or a placebo.

This clone was recorded many times. The chain employs TRBV18 and TRBJ1-5; D remains unclear. In germline, CDR1 is KGHSH, CDR2 LQKENI. This CDR3 contains 14 residues. Trimming removed 4 bases from V and 4 bases from J, with 11 bases in between. CDR3 bases: TGTGCCAGCTCACGAGCAGAGAGGAATCAGCCCCAGCATTTT. Translated: CASSRAERNQPQHF.

The rearrangement uses TRBV25-1 and TRBJ2-1; D is uncertain. Germline lookup yields CDR1 MGHDK and CDR2 SYGVNS. Trimming removed 3 bases at V and 6 bases at J, with 9 bases between. The CDR3 has 13 amino acids. Written as DNA, the CDR3 is TGTGCCAGCAGTGATTCCTATAGCAATGAGCAGTTCTTC. Protein: CASSDSYSNEQFF. Full variable domain (outside the CDR3, taken from reference TRBV25-1 and TRBJ2-1): EADIYQTPRYLVIGTGKKITLECSQTMGHDKMYWYQQDPGMELHLIHYSYGVNSTEKGDLSSESTVSRIRTEHFPLTLESARPSHTSQYLCASSDSYSNEQFFGPGTRLTVL.